This T cell receptor beta chain was sequenced for a study of cytomegalovirus exposure and HLA in healthy donors. General study points: Accurate prediction of HLA-A and HLA-B alleles (for most subjects) was reportedly achieved from TCR beta sequences.

V lost 1 base, J lost 9 bases, and 1 base stayed unmatched. The CDR3 consists of 12 residues. CDR1 LGHNT and CDR2 FRNRAP come from the germline V gene. The count of this clone is one. Its antigen is undetermined. PCR primers comprised 60 Vbeta and 13 Jbeta primers. Measured with immunoSEQ multiplex PCR; TCRdb has only the in-frame clones, and not every one. The sample comprises more than 85,000 clones, approximately 71% of which are singletons, and roughly 9.6% rests with the top ten. The source material was PBMCs. The sequence was obtained from a male donor in good health and CMV-seropositive. The chain links TRBV12-5 to TRBJ2-5; 8 nucleotides align to TRBD1. CDR3 amino acids: CASGLEGQAQYF. The CDR3 nucleotides are TGTGCTAGTGGTTTGGAGGGACAGGCCCAGTACTTC.